The T cell receptor beta chain under discussion was sequenced for a study of tumour-infiltrating T cells in Burkitt lymphoma. Study as a whole: Repertoire clonality predicted overall and progression-free survival.

The V gene's germline CDR1 is SGHNT and CDR2 YENEEA. The germline V and J ends were trimmed by 1 base and 7 bases, with 8 bases remaining between them. This CDR3 contains 12 residues. This clone has just a few counts. Sequenced by immunoSEQ multiplex PCR; TCRdb stores in-frame clones only, minus some. The sample has 15,000 or so clones; around 30% are singletons. Material: tumor tissue. This chain connects TRBV11-3 to TRBJ2-7, with D possibly matching TRBD2 (5 bases). This sequence originates from a human donor with diffuse large B-cell lymphoma. CDR3 in amino acids: CASSLGGREQYF. The CDR3 bases are TGTGCCAGCAGCTTAGGAGGGCGTGAGCAGTACTTC.